This TCR beta chain stems from a study of cytomegalovirus exposure and HLA in healthy donors. The PCR ran on 60 Vbeta and 13 Jbeta primers. Measured with immunoSEQ multiplex PCR; TCRdb has only the in-frame clones, and not every one. Of 62,000 or so clones listed, more than 70% were seen once; the top ten hold over 1.1%. About this clone itself: Its antigen is unknown.

Study observations and caveats: Later work found most CMV-associated TCR beta chains apparently HLA-restricted.

The TCR originated in a man between 18 and 29 years old in good health and CMV-seronegative. The specimen sequenced was PBMCs.

The CDR3 here is CSVGAGVSNQPQHF. The CDR3 coding sequence is TGCAGCGTTGGGGCAGGTGTTAGCAATCAGCCCCAGCATTTT. The chain has TRBV29-1 and TRBJ1-5; unclear D gene. Germline V gives CDR1 SQVTM, CDR2 ANQGSEA. Trimming took off 4 bases at V and 0 bases at J, with 10 bases between the two ends. This CDR3 is 14 amino acids long.